The 12 T cell receptor beta chains below were found in one sample sequenced in a study of control samples from healthy donors and cancer patients. Profiled with immunoSEQ multiplex PCR; TCRdb holds only in-frame clones, not every one. The sample holds 100,000 or so clones, 87% seen once. Material for sequencing was blood. These receptors were collected from a woman between 45 and 65 years old in good health.

The J gene is TRBJ2-5, the V gene TRBV27; a weak D match, TRBD2 (6 bases). CDR1 and CDR2 (germline): MNHEY, SMNVEV (reference sequence). The V gene lost 0 bases and the J gene lost 13 bases, with 12 bases spanning the gap. CDR3 size: 12 residues. CDR3 sequence reads: CASSLSRLVLYF. The CDR3 bases are TGTGCCAGCAGTTTATCCCGACTAGTCCTGTACTTC.

This clone was counted once. The chain joins TRBV6-5 to TRBJ1-6; the D is unclear. Germline values: CDR1 MNHEY, CDR2 SVGAGI. Trimming took off 2 bases at V and 11 bases at J, with 10 bases between the two ends. There are 13 residues in the CDR3. The CDR3 region is CASSYRPQTPLHF. The DNA for the CDR3 is TGTGCCAGCAGTTACAGGCCCCAGACACCCCTCCACTTT.

This chain connects TRBV5-1 to TRBJ2-2; 9 bases map to TRBD2. Germline CDR1 is SGHRS and CDR2 is YFSETQ. The ends lost 7 bases at V and 6 bases at J; junction bases unmatched: 7. The CDR3 has 14 residues. DNA for the CDR3: TGCGCCAGCCGAGCGGGGGGCCCGGCCGGGGAGCTGTTTTTT. This translates into CASRAGGPAGELFF.

V and J are TRBV5-4 and TRBJ1-1; possibly TRBD1 for D (5 bases). The CDR3 loop spans 14 amino acids. CDR1 is SGHNT, CDR2 YYREEE, per germline (reference sequence). The V and J ends lost 1 base and 7 bases respectively, with 14 bases between them. The CDR3 reads CASSLIGTGFEAFF. In DNA form, the CDR3 reads TGTGCCAGCAGCTTGATAGGGACCGGCTTTGAAGCTTTCTTT.

The chain couples TRBV7-8 to TRBJ2-1, with no clear D. This CDR3 has 11 amino acids. V lost 6 bases and J 2 bases, leaving 2 bases between the germline ends. CDR1 is SGHVS and CDR2 is FQNEAQ in the germline V gene. CDR3 region: CASSPYNEQFF. CDR3 bases: TGTGCCAGCAGTCCCTACAATGAGCAGTTCTTC.

The chain is built from TRBV15 and TRBJ1-1; D might be TRBD1 (5 bases). V lost 0 bases, J lost 0 bases, and 14 bases lay in between. The CDR3 has 17 amino acids. Per germline, CDR1 LNHNV and CDR2 YYDKDF (reference sequence). The CDR3 nucleotides read TGTGCCACCAGCAGAGATTGGGCGGACATGATGAACACTGAAGCTTTCTTT. Translated, it gives CATSRDWADMMNTEAFF.

CDR3 sequence: CASSYFGGSTEAFF. The DNA of the CDR3 is TGTGCCAGCAGTTACTTCGGGGGAAGCACTGAAGCTTTCTTT. The genes are TRBV6-5 and TRBJ1-1; D possibly corresponds to TRBD1 (5 bases). Trimming took 1 base from V and 4 from J, leaving 10 bases between them. Germline CDR1 and CDR2: MNHEY and SVGAGI. The CDR3 covers 14 residues.

The chain carries TRBV19 and TRBJ1-5; the D is unclear. Trimming removed 4 bases from V and 6 bases from J, with 13 bases in between. The CDR3 is 14 residues long. CDR1 and CDR2 from the germline V gene are LNHDA and SQIVND (reference sequence). The CDR3 here is CASSSWRQPQPQHF. CDR3 DNA: TGTGCCAGTAGTAGCTGGAGGCAGCCTCAGCCCCAGCATTTT.

The rearrangement uses TRBV24-1 and TRBJ2-1; 8 bases map to TRBD2. The V gene end was trimmed by 7 bases and the J gene end by 5 bases; junction bases not matched to a gene: 9. The V gene's germline CDR1 is KGHDR and CDR2 SFDVKD. This CDR3 contains 15 residues. CDR3 amino acids: CATSKWGLGDNEQFF. The CDR3 nucleotides are TGTGCCACCAGCAAATGGGGACTAGGTGACAATGAGCAGTTCTTC.

This chain joins TRBV6-2 or TRBV6-3 and TRBJ1-5; D may be TRBD1 (6 bases). Trimming left V 3 bases short and J 7 bases short, with 16 bases between. This CDR3 contains 15 residues. Looked up from germline, CDR1 is MNHEY and CDR2 is SVGEGT. In nucleotides, the CDR3 is TGTGCCAGCAGTTATTTGTGGGCAGGGGACCAGCCCCAGCATTTT. This sequence encodes CASSYLWAGDQPQHF.

This clone was seen a single time. The V call is TRBV6-5, the J call TRBJ1-3; D not resolved. The CDR3 contains 13 residues. The V and J ends lost 6 bases and 4 bases respectively, with 10 bases between them. CDR1 and CDR2 from the germline V gene are MNHEY and SVGAGI. The CDR3 nucleotides read TGTGCCAGCAGGTACGGAGGGGGAAACACCATATATTTT. Amino acids: CASRYGGGNTIYF.

The chain uses TRBV6-2 or TRBV6-3 and TRBJ2-1; D unresolved. CDR3 length equals 13 residues. The V gene lost 4 bases and the J gene lost 6 bases, with 10 bases spanning the gap. Germline V gives CDR1 MNHEY, CDR2 SVGEGT. The CDR3 DNA follows: TGTGCCAGCAGTTTGACTCGTTCCAATGAGCAGTTCTTC. Protein: CASSLTRSNEQFF.